This T cell receptor (beta chain) was captured in a study of OX40 agonist ivuxolimab in advanced cancers. Overall study: Allowance was made for prior anti-PD-1, anti-PD-L1 or anti-CTLA-4 therapy, and roughly 40% had some. Three dose-escalation patients had partial responses: one with hepatocellular carcinoma and two with cutaneous melanoma.

Study observations and caveats: Circulating CD4+ and CD8+ T cells showed clonal expansion by week 6 at 0.1 to 3.0 mg/kg. Low normalized T-cell clonal expansion also characterized some of the nonresponders.

Libraries were prepared by immunoSEQ multiplex PCR; TCRdb keeps only in-frame clonotypes and omits some of them. The sample yields about 94,000 clones, around 86% seen once. The CDR3 is 15 amino acids. Germline V gene data show CDR1 as WSHSY and CDR2 as SAAADI. The ends lost 6 bases at V and 5 bases at J; junction bases unmatched: 9. Regarding this clone: The antigen is unknown.

The chain joins TRBV10-2 to TRBJ2-5, with 10 nucleotides matching TRBD2. The starting material was CD4+ or CD8+ T cells sorted from blood, obtained in a trial of the OX40 agonist ivuxolimab. This TCR derives from an adult with an advanced solid tumor such as melanoma, head and neck, liver or kidney cancer. CDR3: CASREAGGRFETQYF. CDR3 in DNA: TGCGCCAGCAGGGAAGCGGGGGGGCGTTTTGAGACCCAGTACTTC.